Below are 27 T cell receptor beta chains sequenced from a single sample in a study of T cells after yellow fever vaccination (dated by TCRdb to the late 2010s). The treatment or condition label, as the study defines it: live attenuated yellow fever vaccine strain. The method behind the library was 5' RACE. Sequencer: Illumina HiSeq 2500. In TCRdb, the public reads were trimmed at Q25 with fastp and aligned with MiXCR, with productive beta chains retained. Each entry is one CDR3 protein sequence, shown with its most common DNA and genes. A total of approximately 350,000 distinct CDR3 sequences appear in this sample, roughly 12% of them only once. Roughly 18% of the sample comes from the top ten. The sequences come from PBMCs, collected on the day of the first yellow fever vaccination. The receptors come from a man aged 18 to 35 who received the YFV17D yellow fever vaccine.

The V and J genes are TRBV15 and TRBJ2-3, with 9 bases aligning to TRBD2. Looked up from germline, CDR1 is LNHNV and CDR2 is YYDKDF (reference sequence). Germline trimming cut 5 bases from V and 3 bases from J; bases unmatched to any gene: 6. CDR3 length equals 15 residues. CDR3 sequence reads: CATSHPLAGTDTQYF. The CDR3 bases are TGTGCCACCAGCCATCCCCTAGCGGGGACAGATACGCAGTATTTT. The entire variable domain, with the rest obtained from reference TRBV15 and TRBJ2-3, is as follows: DAMVIQNPRYQVTQFGKPVTLSCSQTLNHNVMYWYQQKSSQAPKLLFHYYDKDFNNEADTPDNFQSRRPNTSFCFLDIRSPGLGDTAMYLCATSHPLAGTDTQYFGPGTRLTVL.

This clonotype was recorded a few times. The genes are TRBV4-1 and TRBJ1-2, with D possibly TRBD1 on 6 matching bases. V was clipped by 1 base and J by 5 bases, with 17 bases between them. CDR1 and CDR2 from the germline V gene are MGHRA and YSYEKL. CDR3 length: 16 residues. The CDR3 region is CASSQVTRGPRYGYTF. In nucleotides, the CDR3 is TGCGCCAGCAGCCAAGTGACTCGGGGGCCGAGGTATGGCTACACCTTC.

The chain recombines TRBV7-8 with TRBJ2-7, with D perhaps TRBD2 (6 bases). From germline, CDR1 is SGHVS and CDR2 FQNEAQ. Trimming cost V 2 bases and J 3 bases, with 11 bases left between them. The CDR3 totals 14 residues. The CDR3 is CASSLRRDGYEQYF. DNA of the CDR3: TGTGCCAGCAGCTTAAGGAGGGACGGCTACGAGCAGTACTTC.

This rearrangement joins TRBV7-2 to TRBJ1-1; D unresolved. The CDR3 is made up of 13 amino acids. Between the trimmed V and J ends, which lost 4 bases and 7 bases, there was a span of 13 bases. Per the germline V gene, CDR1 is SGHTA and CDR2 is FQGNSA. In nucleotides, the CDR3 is TGTGCCAGCAGCTCTTACGGCGGGAATGAAGCTTTCTTT. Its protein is CASSSYGGNEAFF.

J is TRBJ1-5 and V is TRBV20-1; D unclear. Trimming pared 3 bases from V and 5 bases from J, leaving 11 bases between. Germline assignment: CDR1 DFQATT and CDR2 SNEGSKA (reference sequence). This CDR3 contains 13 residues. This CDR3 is CSARLRTYQPQHF. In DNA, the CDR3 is TGCAGTGCTAGGTTGAGGACTTATCAGCCCCAGCATTTT.

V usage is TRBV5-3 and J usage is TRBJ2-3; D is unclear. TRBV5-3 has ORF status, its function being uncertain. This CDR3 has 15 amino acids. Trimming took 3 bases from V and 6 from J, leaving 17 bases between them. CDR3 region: CARSSERIVGDTQYF. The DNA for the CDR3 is TGTGCCAGAAGCTCAGAAAGGATCGTAGGGGATACGCAGTATTTT.

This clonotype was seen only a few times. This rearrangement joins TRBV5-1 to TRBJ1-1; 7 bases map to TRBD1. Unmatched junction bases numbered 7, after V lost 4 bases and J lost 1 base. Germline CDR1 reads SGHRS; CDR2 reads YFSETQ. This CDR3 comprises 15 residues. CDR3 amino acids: CASSHTGTANTEAFF. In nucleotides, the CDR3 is TGCGCCAGCAGCCACACCGGGACAGCGAACACTGAAGCTTTCTTT.

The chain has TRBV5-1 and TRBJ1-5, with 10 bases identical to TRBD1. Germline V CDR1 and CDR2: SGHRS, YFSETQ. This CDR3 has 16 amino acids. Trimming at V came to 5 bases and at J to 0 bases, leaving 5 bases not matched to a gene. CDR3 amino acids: CASRPTGGDSNQPQHF. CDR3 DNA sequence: TGCGCCAGCAGGCCGACAGGGGGCGATAGCAATCAGCCCCAGCATTTT. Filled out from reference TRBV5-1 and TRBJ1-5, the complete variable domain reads KAGVTQTPRYLIKTRGQQVTLSCSPISGHRSVSWYQQTPGQGLQFLFEYFSETQRNKGNFPGRFSGRQFSNSRSEMNVSTLELGDSALYLCASRPTGGDSNQPQHFGDGTRLSIL.

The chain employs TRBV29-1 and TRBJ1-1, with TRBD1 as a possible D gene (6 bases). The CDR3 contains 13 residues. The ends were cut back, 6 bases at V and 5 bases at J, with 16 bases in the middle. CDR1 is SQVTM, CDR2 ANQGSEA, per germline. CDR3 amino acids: CSVPRGGGTEAFF. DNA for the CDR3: TGCAGCGTACCAAGGGGGGGAGGGACTGAAGCTTTCTTT.

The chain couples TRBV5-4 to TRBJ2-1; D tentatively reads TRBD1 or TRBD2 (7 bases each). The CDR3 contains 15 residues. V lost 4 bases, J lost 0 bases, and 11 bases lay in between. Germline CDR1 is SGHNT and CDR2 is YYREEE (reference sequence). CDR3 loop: CASSSGTASYNEQFF. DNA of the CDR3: TGTGCCAGCAGCAGCGGGACAGCCTCCTACAATGAGCAGTTCTTC.

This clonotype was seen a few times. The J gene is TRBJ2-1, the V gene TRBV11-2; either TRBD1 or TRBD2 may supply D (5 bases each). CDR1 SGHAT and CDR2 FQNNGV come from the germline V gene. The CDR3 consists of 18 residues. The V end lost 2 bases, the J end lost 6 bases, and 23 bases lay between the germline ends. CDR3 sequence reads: CASSLIADRGALSNEQFF. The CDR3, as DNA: TGTGCCAGCAGCTTAATTGCAGACCGAGGGGCTTTGAGCAATGAGCAGTTCTTC.

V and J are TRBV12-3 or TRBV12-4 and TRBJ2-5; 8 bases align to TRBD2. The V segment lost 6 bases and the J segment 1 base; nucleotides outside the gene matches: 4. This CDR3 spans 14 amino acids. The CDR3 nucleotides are TGTGCCAGCAGAGCCGGGAGGGTCCAAGAGACCCAGTACTTC. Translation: CASRAGRVQETQYF.

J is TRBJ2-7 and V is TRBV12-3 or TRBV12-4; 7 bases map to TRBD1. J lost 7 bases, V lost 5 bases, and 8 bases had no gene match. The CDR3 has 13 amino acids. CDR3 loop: CASSHGQAWEQYF. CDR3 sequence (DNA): TGTGCCAGCAGTCACGGACAGGCTTGGGAGCAGTACTTC.

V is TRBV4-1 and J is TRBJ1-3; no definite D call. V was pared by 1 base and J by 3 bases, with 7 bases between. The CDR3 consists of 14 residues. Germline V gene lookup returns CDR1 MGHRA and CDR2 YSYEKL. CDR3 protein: CASSQGVNGNTIYF. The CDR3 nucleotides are TGCGCCAGCAGCCAAGGGGTAAATGGAAACACCATATATTTT.

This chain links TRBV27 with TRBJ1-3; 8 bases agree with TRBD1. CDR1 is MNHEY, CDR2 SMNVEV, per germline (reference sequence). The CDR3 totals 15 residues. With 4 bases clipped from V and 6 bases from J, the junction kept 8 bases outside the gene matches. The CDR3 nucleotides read TGTGCCAGCAGTTCCGCTGACAGGGGAGTAAACACCATATATTTT. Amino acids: CASSSADRGVNTIYF.

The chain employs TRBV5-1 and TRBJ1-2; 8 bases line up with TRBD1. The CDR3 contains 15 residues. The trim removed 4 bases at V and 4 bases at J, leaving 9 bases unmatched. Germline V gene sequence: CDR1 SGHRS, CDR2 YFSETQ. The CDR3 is CASSGGTGDFYGYTF. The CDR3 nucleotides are TGCGCCAGCAGCGGGGGGACAGGTGACTTCTATGGCTACACCTTC.

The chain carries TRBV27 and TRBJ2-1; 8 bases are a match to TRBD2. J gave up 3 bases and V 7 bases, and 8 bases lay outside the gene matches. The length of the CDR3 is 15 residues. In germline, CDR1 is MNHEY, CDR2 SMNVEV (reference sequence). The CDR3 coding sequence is TGTGCCAGCACCCTGAGCGGGGGCATCTACAATGAGCAGTTCTTC. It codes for CASTLSGGIYNEQFF.

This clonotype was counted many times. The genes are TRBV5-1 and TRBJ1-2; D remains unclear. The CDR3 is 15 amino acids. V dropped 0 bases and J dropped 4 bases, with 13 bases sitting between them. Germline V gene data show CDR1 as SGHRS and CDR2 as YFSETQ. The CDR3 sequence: CASSLEGPTSYGYTF. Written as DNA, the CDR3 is TGCGCCAGCAGCTTGGAAGGTCCTACCAGCTATGGCTACACCTTC.

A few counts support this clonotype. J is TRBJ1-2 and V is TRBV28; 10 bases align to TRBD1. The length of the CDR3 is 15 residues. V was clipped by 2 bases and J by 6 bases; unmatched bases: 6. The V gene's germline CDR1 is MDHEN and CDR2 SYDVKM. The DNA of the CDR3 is TGTGCCAGCAGTTTAGGAGACAGGGGGCTGAATGGCTACACCTTC. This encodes CASSLGDRGLNGYTF.

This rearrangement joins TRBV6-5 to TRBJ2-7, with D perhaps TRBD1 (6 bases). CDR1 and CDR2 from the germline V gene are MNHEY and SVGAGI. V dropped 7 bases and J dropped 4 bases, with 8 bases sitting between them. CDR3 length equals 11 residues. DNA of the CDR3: TGTGCCAGCATAAGGGGGTACGAGCAGTACTTC. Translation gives CASIRGYEQYF.

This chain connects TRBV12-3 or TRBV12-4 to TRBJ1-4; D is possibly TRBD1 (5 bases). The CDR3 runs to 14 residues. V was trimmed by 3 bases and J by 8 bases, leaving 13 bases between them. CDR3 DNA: TGTGCCAGCAGTTTCAAGGGGATTAAAGAAAAACTGTTTTTT. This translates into CASSFKGIKEKLFF.

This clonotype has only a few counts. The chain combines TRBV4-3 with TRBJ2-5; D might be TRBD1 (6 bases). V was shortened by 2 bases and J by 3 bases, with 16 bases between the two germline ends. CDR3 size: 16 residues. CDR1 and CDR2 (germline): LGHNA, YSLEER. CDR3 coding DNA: TGCGCCAGCAGCCAAAGAATCCCAACAGGGAAAGAGACCCAGTACTTC. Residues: CASSQRIPTGKETQYF.

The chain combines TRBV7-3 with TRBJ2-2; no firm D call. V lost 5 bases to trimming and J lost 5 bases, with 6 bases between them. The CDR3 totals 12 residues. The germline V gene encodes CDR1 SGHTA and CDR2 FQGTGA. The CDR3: CASSIETGELFF. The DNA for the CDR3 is TGTGCCAGCAGCATAGAGACCGGGGAGCTGTTTTTT.

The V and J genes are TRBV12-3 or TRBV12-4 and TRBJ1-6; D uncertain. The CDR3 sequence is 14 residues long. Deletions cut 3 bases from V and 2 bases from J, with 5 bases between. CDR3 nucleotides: TGTGCCAGCAGTTTGGCCCCCTATAATTCACCCCTCCACTTT. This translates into CASSLAPYNSPLHF.

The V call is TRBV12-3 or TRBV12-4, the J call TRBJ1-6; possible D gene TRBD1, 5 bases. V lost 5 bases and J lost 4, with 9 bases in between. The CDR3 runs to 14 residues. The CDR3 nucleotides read TGTGCCAGCAGTCCGGGACCGTATAATTCACCCCTCCACTTT. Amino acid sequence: CASSPGPYNSPLHF.

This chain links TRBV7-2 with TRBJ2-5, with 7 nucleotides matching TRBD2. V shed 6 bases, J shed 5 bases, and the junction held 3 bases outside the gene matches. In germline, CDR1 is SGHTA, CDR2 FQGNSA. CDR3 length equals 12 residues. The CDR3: CASRAGFETQYF. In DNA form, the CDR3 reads TGTGCCAGCAGAGCGGGGTTTGAGACCCAGTACTTC.

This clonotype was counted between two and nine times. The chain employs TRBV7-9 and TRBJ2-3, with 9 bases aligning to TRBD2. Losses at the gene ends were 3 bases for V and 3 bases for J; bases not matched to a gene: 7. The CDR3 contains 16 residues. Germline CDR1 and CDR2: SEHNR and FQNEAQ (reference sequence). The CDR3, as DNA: TGTGCCAGCAGCTTGTCTGCGGGGGGGCGTACAGATACGCAGTATTTT. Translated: CASSLSAGGRTDTQYF.